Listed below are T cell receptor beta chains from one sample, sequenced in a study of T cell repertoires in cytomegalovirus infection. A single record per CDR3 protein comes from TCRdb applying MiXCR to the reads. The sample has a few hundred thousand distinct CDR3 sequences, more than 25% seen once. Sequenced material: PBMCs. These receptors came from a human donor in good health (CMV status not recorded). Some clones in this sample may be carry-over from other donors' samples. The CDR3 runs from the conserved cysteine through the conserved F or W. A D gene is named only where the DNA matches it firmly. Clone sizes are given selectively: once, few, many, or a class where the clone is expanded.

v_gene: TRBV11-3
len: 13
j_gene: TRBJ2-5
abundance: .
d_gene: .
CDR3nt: TGTGCCAGCAGCCTTAAGGGGTATGGGACCCAGTACTTC
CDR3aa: CASSLKGYGTQYF

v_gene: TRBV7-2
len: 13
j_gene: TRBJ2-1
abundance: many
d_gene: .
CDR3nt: TGTGCCAGCAGTCCTCCCCGAGGGGGTGAGCAGTTCTTC
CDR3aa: CASSPPRGGEQFF

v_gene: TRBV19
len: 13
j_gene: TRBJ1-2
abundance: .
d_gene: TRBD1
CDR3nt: TGTGCCAGTAGTGTCCCGACAGGGAATGGCTACACCTTC
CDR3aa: CASSVPTGNGYTF

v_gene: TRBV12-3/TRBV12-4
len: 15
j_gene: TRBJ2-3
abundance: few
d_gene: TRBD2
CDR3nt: TGTGCCAGCAGTTACAGGACTAGCCTCACAGATACGCAGTATTTT
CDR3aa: CASSYRTSLTDTQYF

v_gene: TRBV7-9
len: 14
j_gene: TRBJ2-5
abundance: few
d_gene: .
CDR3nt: TGTGCCAGCCGACGTGAGGGGAGCCAAGAGACCCAGTACTTC
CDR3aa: CASRREGSQETQYF

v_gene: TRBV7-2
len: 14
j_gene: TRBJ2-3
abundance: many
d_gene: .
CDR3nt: TGTGCCAGCAGCCGTGGCCTAGCTAGAGATACGCAGTATTTT
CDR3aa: CASSRGLARDTQYF

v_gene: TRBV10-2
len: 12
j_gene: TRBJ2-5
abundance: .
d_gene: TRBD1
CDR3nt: TGCGCCAGCTGGACAGGGACAGAGACCCAGTACTTC
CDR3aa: CASWTGTETQYF

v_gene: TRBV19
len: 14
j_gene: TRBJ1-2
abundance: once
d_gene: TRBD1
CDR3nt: TGTGCCAGTAGAAAAGTGGGACAGGGGTATGGCTACACCTTC
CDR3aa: CASRKVGQGYGYTF

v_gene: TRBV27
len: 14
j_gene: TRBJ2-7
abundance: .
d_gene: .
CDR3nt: TGTGCCAGCAGTGTTACCAGGTATCCCTACGAGCAGTACTTC
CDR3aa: CASSVTRYPYEQYF

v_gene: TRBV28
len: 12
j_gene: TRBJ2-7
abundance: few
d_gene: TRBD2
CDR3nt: TGTGCCAGCGGACTAGCGGGGAAAGAGCAGTACTTC
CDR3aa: CASGLAGKEQYF

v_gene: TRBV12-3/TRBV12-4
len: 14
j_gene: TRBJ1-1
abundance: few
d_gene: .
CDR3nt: TGTGCCAGCAGTTTCTATGACGAACCCACTGAAGCTTTCTTT
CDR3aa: CASSFYDEPTEAFF